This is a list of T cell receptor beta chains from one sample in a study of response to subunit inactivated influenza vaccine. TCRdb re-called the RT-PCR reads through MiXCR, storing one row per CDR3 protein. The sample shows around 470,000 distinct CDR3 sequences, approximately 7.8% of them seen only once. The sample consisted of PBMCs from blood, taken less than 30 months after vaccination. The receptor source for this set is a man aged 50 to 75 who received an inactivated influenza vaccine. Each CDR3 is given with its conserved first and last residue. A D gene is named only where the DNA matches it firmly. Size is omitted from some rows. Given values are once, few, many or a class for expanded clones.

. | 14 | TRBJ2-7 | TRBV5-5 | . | TGTGCCAGCAGCTTTGACATAATACCCTACGAGCAGTACTTC | CASSFDIIPYEQYF
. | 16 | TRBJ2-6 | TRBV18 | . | TGTGCCAGCTCACCCGGGCAGTTCTCTGGGGCCAACGTCCTGACTTTC | CASSPGQFSGANVLTF
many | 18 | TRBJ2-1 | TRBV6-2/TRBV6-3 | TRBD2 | TGTGCCAGCACCCCGGGACTAGCGGGAGGTAATCCCTACAATGAGCAGTTCTTC | CASTPGLAGGNPYNEQFF
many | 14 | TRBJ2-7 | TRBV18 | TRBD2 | TGTGCCAGCTCACCTAGCGGGGGACCCTACGAGCAGTACTTC | CASSPSGGPYEQYF
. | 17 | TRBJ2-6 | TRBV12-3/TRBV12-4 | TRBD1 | TGTGCCAGCAGCCCCCGGACAGGCACCTCTGGGGCCAACGTCCTGACTTTC | CASSPRTGTSGANVLTF
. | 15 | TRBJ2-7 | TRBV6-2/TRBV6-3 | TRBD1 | TGTGCCAGCAGCCCGGGACAGGGAATGTCCTACGAGCAGTACTTC | CASSPGQGMSYEQYF
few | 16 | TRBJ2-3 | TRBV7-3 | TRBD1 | TGTGCCAGCAGTTTAACAGGGGGACCTAGCACAGATACGCAGTATTTT | CASSLTGGPSTDTQYF
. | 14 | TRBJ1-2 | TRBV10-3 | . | TGTGCCATCAGTGAGTCGACGGCTAACTATGGCTACACCTTC | CAISESTANYGYTF
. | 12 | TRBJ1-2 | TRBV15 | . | TGTGCCACCAGCAACCGGGCTTATGGCTACACCTTC | CATSNRAYGYTF
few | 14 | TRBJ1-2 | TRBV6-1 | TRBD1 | TGTGCCAGCAGACCTATGACAGGGGGTGGTGGCTACACCTTC | CASRPMTGGGGYTF
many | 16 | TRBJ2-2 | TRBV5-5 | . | TGTGCCAGCAGCTTGTTCCAGGGTCGTGGTTCCGGGGAGCTGTTTTTT | CASSLFQGRGSGELFF
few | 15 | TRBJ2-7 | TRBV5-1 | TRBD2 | TGCGCCAGCAGCTTGGCGGGGACTACCTCCTACGAGCAGTACTTC | CASSLAGTTSYEQYF
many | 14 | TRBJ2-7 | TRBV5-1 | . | TGCGCCAGCAGCTTGGTATCTACGGCCAAAGAGCAGTACTTC | CASSLVSTAKEQYF
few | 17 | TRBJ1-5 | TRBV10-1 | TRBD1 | TGCGCCAGCAGTGAAGGGCAGGGGGAGGTTGGCAATCAGCCCCAGCATTTT | CASSEGQGEVGNQPQHF
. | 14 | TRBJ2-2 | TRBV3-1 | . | TGTGCCAGCAAGGAGACAGGTTCCACCGGGGAGCTGTTTTTT | CASKETGSTGELFF
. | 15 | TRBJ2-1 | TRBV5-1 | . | TGCGCCAGCAGCTTGTCAGGCGATATTGGTTATGAGCAGTTCTTC | CASSLSGDIGYEQFF
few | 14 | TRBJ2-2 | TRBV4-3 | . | TGCGCCAGCAGCCACGTGCCGAACACCGGGGAGCTGTTTTTT | CASSHVPNTGELFF
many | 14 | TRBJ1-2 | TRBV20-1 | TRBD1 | TGCAGTGCTAGAGATGTCCAGGGGGCGGTTGGCTACACCTTC | CSARDVQGAVGYTF
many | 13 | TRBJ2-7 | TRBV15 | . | TGTGCCACCAGCAGAGAGGCGATCTACGAGCAGTACTTC | CATSREAIYEQYF
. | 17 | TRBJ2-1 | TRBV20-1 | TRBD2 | TGCAGTGCTGGCGGACTAGCGGGAGTCCGCTCCTACAATGAGCAGTTCTTC | CSAGGLAGVRSYNEQFF
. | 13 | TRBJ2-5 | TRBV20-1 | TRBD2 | TGCAGTGCTGCCTCTAGCGGAAGAGAGACCCAGTACTTC | CSAASSGRETQYF
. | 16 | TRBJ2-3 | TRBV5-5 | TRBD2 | TGTGCCAGCAGGAATGGAGCGGGGAGGGGCACAGATACGCAGTATTTT | CASRNGAGRGTDTQYF
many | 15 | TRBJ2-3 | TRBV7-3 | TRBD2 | TGTGCCAGCACCCAAATGGCGGGAGGTCTGGATACGCAGTATTTT | CASTQMAGGLDTQYF
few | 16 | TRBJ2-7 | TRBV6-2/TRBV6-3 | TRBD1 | TGTGCCAGCAGTCGTCCGGGACAGCTGGAGATGGGAGAGCAGTACTTC | CASSRPGQLEMGEQYF
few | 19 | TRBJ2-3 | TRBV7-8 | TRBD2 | TGTGCCAGCAGCTTAGGCGTCCGGCGGGCGGGAGGGCCGACAGATACGCAGTATTTT | CASSLGVRRAGGPTDTQYF
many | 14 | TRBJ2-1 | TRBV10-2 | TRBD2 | TGCGCCAGCAGAAGGGACTACACCTACAATGAGCAGTTCTTC | CASRRDYTYNEQFF
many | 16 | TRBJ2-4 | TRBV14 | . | TGTGCCAGCAGCAAAGGACCCTCCCCAGCCAAAAACATTCAGTACTTC | CASSKGPSPAKNIQYF
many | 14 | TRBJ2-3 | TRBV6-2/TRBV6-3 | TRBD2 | TGTGCCAGCAGACGAGGCGGGGGGGCCGATACGCAGTATTTT | CASRRGGGADTQYF
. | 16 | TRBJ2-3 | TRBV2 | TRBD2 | TGTGCCAGCAGTTTACCGGGACTAGCGGGCACAGATACGCAGTATTTT | CASSLPGLAGTDTQYF
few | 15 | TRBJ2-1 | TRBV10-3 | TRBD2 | TGTGCCATAAGAAAGGCGGGACTAGTTTACAATGAGCAGTTCTTC | CAIRKAGLVYNEQFF
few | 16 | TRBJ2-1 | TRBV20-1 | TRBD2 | TGCAGTGCTAGTTCGGCCCGCCGGGACTACAGCATGGAGCAGTTCTTC | CSASSARRDYSMEQFF
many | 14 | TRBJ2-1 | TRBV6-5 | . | TGTGCCAGCAGTTACTCCGACAACTACAATGAGCAGTTCTTC | CASSYSDNYNEQFF
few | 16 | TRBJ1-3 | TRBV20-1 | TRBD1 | TGCAGTGCTAGGACAGGGTTGGGTTTCTCTGGAAACACCATATATTTT | CSARTGLGFSGNTIYF
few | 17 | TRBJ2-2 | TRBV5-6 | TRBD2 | TGTGCCAGCAGCTTGGCCATAGCGGGGGGGAACACCGGGGAGCTGTTTTTT | CASSLAIAGGNTGELFF
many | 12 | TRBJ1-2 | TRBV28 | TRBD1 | TGTGCCAGCAGTTTCCTCGGACAGGCGGAGACCTTC | CASSFLGQAETF
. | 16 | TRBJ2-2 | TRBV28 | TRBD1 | TGTGCCAGCAGTCTACGGACAGGGGTGGGGACCGGGGAGCTGTTTTTT | CASSLRTGVGTGELFF
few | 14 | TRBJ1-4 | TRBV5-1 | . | TGCGCCAGCAGCTTAGCCATCCAGGGAGAAAAACTGTTTTTT | CASSLAIQGEKLFF
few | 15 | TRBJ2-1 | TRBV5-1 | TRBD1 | TGCGCCAGCAGCTTCGGACAGGAAATCTACAATGAGCAGTTCTTC | CASSFGQEIYNEQFF
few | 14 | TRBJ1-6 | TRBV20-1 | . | TGCAGTGCTAGAGTCAGGGGCTTATATTCACCCCTCCACTTT | CSARVRGLYSPLHF
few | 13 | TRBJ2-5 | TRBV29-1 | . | TGCAGCGTTGGCGGCAGAGAGATCGGGACCCAGTACTTC | CSVGGREIGTQYF
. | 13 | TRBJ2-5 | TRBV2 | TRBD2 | TGTGCCAGCAGTGAAAGGCGGGGGGAGACCCAGTACTTC | CASSERRGETQYF
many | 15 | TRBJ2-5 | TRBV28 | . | TGTGCCAGCAGTTCCCCGGGTAATGGATTTGAGACCCAGTACTTC | CASSSPGNGFETQYF
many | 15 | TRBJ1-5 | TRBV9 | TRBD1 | TGTGCCAGCAGCGTGACGGGACAGCCTAATCAGCCCCAGCATTTT | CASSVTGQPNQPQHF
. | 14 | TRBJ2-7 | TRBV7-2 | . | TGTGCCAGCAGCTCGGACCCCCCGGGGTACGAGCAGTACTTC | CASSSDPPGYEQYF
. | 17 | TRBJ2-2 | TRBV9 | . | TGTGCCAGCAGCCCATCGGGAAGGGTACAGTCTGGCGGGGAGCTGTTTTTT | CASSPSGRVQSGGELFF
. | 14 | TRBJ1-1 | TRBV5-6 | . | TGTGCCAGCAGCTTGCGAGGACCCAACACTGAAGCTTTCTTT | CASSLRGPNTEAFF
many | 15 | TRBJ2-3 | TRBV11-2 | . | TGTGCCAGCAGCTTAGCGCAGGGGAGATCGGATACGCAGTATTTT | CASSLAQGRSDTQYF
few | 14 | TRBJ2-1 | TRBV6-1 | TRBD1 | TGTGCCAGCAGTACCATTGACAGGGTCCATGAGCAGTTCTTC | CASSTIDRVHEQFF
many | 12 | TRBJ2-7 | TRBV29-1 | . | TGCAGCGTTGGGACAGAGCCTAGTGAGCAGTACTTC | CSVGTEPSEQYF
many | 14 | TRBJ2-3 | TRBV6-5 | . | TGTGCCAGCAGTTCTTATTATTCCACAGATACGCAGTATTTT | CASSSYYSTDTQYF
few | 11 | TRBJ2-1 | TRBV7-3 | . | TGTGCCAGCGGAACGAACAATGAGCAGTTCTTC | CASGTNNEQFF
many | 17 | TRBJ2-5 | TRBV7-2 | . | TGTGCCAGCAGCCTGGGGCCGGGACATACTAGACAAGAGACCCAGTACTTC | CASSLGPGHTRQETQYF
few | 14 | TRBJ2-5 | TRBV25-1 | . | TGTGCCAGCAGTGAATCTCGTCCTCCCGAGACCCAGTACTTC | CASSESRPPETQYF
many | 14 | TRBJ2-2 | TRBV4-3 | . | TGCGCCAGCGGGACGGAGGCTCGGGACGGGGAGCTGTTTTTT | CASGTEARDGELFF